This T cell receptor (beta chain) was identified in a study of cytomegalovirus exposure and HLA in healthy donors. The overall study: Earlier sequencing of about 179 million T cells yielded 120 million or so unique TCR beta sequences.

There are 15 residues in the CDR3. The germline CDR1 and CDR2 sequences are SNHLY and FYNNEI. Use of 60 Vbeta and 13 Jbeta primers characterized the PCR. Sequencing used immunoSEQ multiplex PCR; TCRdb keeps in-frame clones, though not all of them. This sample carries approximately 190,000 clones, roughly 82% of them seen once, and the ten largest clones take roughly 2.6%. Regarding this clone: One junction end disagrees with the germline gene, perhaps due to a read error.

What was sequenced was PBMCs. The chain uses TRBV2 and TRBJ2-7, with 9 bases fitting TRBD1. The sequence was obtained from a woman in her forties or fifties in good health and CMV-seropositive. The CDR3 DNA reads TGTGCCAGCAGGGAAGGACAGGGGAGCTCCTACGAGCAGTACTTC. Amino acids: CASREGQGSSYEQYF.